The next 25 T cell receptor beta chains were all read from a single sample in a study of early T cells in non-severe SARS-CoV-2 infection. TCRdb re-analysed the 5' RACE reads in MiXCR, keeping a single row per CDR3 protein. Of nearly 110,000 distinct CDR3 sequences in the sample, around 10% were seen once. The sample comprised whole blood. These TCRs come from an adult who was a healthcare worker with PCR-confirmed SARS-CoV-2 infection or an uninfected control (not recorded which).

This clonotype was picked up many times. This chain links TRBV19 with TRBJ1-6, with 8 bases identical to TRBD1. This CDR3 has 16 residues. The V gene's germline CDR1 is LNHDA and CDR2 SQIVND (reference sequence). After removal of 6 bases from V and 8 bases from J, the junction contained 12 bases not matched to a gene. CDR3 DNA: TGTGCCAGTAGCGCAGAATGGGACAGGCAGGATTCACCCCTCCACTTT. Its protein product is CASSAEWDRQDSPLHF.

This clonotype was counted at least ten times. The V call is TRBV2, the J call TRBJ2-5; perhaps TRBD2 as D (6 bases). CDR1 is SNHLY and CDR2 is FYNNEI in the germline V gene. Between the trimmed V and J ends, which lost 7 bases and 5 bases, there was a span of 17 bases. This CDR3 comprises 14 residues. CDR3 loop: CASTTGLRGETQYF. DNA of the CDR3: TGTGCCAGCACCACAGGACTACGCGGGGAGACCCAGTACTTC.

This rearrangement joins TRBV7-9 to TRBJ1-3; D is unresolved. This CDR3 comprises 16 residues. Germline V CDR1 and CDR2: SEHNR, FQNEAQ (reference sequence). V was cut by 3 bases and J by 0 bases, with 12 bases left in between. CDR3 sequence: CASSLRGKSSGNTIYF. The DNA of the CDR3 is TGTGCCAGCAGCTTGAGAGGGAAGAGCTCTGGAAACACCATATATTTT.

This clonotype appeared a few times. V is TRBV12-3 or TRBV12-4 and J is TRBJ2-7; D is unresolved. The CDR3 totals 15 residues. Trimming shortened V by 3 bases and J by 0 bases, and 12 bases separated the two germline ends. CDR3 sequence reads: CASSLTQESSYEQYF. The DNA of the CDR3 is TGTGCCAGCAGTTTGACTCAAGAAAGCTCCTACGAGCAGTACTTC.

Concerning this clonotype: A clone one base away is much larger, so this may be a read error. The chain combines TRBV27 with TRBJ1-1; D not certain. Germline values: CDR1 MNHEY, CDR2 SMNVEV (reference sequence). CDR3 length equals 12 residues. V gave up 1 base and J gave up 11 bases, with 11 bases separating them. CDR3 bases: TGTGCCAGCAGTTTATTCCCGGGAGAGGCTTTCTTT. Protein: CASSLFPGEAFF.

This clonotype has only a few counts. The chain recombines TRBV20-1 with TRBJ2-7, with unresolved D. The V and J ends lost 4 bases and 2 bases respectively, with 12 bases between them. The CDR3 is 13 residues long. Germline V gives CDR1 DFQATT, CDR2 SNEGSKA (reference sequence). CDR3 coding DNA: TGCAGTGCTAAGAGAGATGGGACCTACGAGCAGTACTTC. Its protein product is CSAKRDGTYEQYF.

In this sample, this clonotype turned up a few times. V gene TRBV27 combines with J gene TRBJ2-5; D is possibly TRBD2 (6 bases). V lost 6 bases, J lost 1 base, and 15 bases lay in between. The germline gives CDR1 MNHEY, CDR2 SMNVEV (reference sequence). CDR3 size: 15 residues. Here the CDR3 reads CASRWRLDRQETQYF. The CDR3 DNA reads as TGTGCCAGCAGATGGCGACTAGATCGCCAAGAGACCCAGTACTTC.

This clonotype was recorded many times. Here the CDR3 reads CASSQDWVLNTEAFF. Here the CDR3 DNA reads TGCGCCAGCAGCCAGGACTGGGTCTTGAACACTGAAGCTTTCTTT. The chain links TRBV4-1 to TRBJ1-1; D gene uncertain. The germline gives CDR1 MGHRA, CDR2 YSYEKL. The CDR3 spans 15 residues. Trimming removed 3 bases from V and 0 bases from J, with 11 bases in between.

The CDR3 coding sequence is TGCAGTGCTAGAAGGGACCTAGCTTTCTTT. Translated: CSARRDLAFF. This chain uses TRBV20-1 with TRBJ1-1, with D possibly being TRBD1 (5 bases). The CDR3 covers 10 residues. Trimming left V 2 bases short and J 10 bases short, with 8 bases between. Germline V gives CDR1 DFQATT, CDR2 SNEGSKA (reference sequence).

This clonotype was seen many times. The chain has TRBV5-1 and TRBJ2-2; D remains unclear. The CDR3 length is 15 residues. Germline values: CDR1 SGHRS, CDR2 YFSETQ. V lost 2 bases and J 0 bases, leaving 8 bases between the germline ends. The CDR3 protein is CASSFRGSNTGELFF. CDR3 in DNA: TGCGCCAGCAGCTTCAGAGGCTCGAACACCGGGGAGCTGTTTTTT.

V and J are TRBV5-1 and TRBJ2-5; possible D gene TRBD2, 5 bases. The ends were cut back, 2 bases at V and 5 bases at J, with 16 bases in the middle. The CDR3 length is 15 residues. CDR1 and CDR2 (germline): SGHRS, YFSETQ. The CDR3 spells CASSFSGPLPETQYF. Written as DNA, the CDR3 is TGCGCCAGCAGCTTCAGCGGCCCCCTCCCGGAGACCCAGTACTTC.

This clonotype has a count of ten or more. J is TRBJ2-1 and V is TRBV5-1; D gene unclear. This CDR3 is 14 amino acids long. Germline CDR1 reads SGHRS; CDR2 reads YFSETQ. V lost 0 bases to trimming and J lost 4 bases, with 8 bases between them. The CDR3 coding sequence is TGCGCCAGCAGCTTGGGACTTACGTACAATGAGCAGTTCTTC. Amino acid sequence: CASSLGLTYNEQFF.

This clonotype came up many times. For the CDR3, the DNA is TGTGCCTCCTGTGAAAACAATGAGCAGTTCTTC. Translated, it gives CASCENNEQFF. The chain recombines TRBV10-3 with TRBJ2-1; D remains unclear. V lost 11 bases to trimming and J lost 5 bases, with 10 bases between them. The germline CDR1 and CDR2 sequences are ENHRY and SYGVKD. This CDR3 region has 11 residues.

This clonotype was counted only a few times. This rearrangement joins TRBV6-5 to TRBJ2-1; D tentatively reads TRBD1 or TRBD2 (5 bases each). Trimming shortened V by 0 bases and J by 0 bases, and 15 bases separated the two germline ends. This CDR3 is 18 amino acids long. The germline CDR1 and CDR2 sequences are MNHEY and SVGAGI. The chain's CDR3 is CASSYSYGGTSSYNEQFF. The CDR3 DNA sequence: TGTGCCAGCAGTTACTCGTATGGGGGAACAAGCTCCTACAATGAGCAGTTCTTC.

The table lists this clonotype with many counts. This chain joins TRBV7-2 and TRBJ1-6; TRBD1 is a possible D gene (5 bases). The germline CDR1 and CDR2 sequences are SGHTA and FQGNSA. There are 15 residues in the CDR3. V was clipped by 1 base and J by 10 bases, with 14 bases between them. In DNA, the CDR3 is TGTGCCAGCAGCTTAGTCGCCCAGGGAGACTCACCCCTCCACTTT. Protein sequence: CASSLVAQGDSPLHF.

The chain couples TRBV4-1 to TRBJ2-1, with 8 bases identical to TRBD2. V dropped 0 bases and J dropped 3; count of bases not matched to a gene: 4. CDR1 and CDR2 (germline): MGHRA, YSYEKL. The length of the CDR3 is 16 residues. The CDR3 DNA reads as TGCGCCAGCAGCCAAGATGGGCTAGCGGGCTACAATGAGCAGTTCTTC. Translated, it gives CASSQDGLAGYNEQFF.

This clonotype showed up many times. The CDR3 DNA sequence: TGCGCCAGCAGCTCCCAGCGGGAGAACACCGGGGAGCTGTTTTTT. Translating gives CASSSQRENTGELFF. This chain links TRBV5-1 with TRBJ2-2; 7 bases line up with TRBD2. The CDR3 runs to 15 residues. The junction had 3 bases not matched to a gene; V was cut back by 3 bases and J by 1 base. Germline V gene lookup returns CDR1 SGHRS and CDR2 YFSETQ.

The sample holds many counts of this clonotype. The V and J genes are TRBV30 and TRBJ2-1; TRBD2 is a possible D gene (6 bases). The V and J ends lost 3 bases and 8 bases respectively, with 17 bases between them. CDR3 length equals 14 residues. In germline, CDR1 is GTSNPN, CDR2 SVGIG (reference sequence). The CDR3 region is CAWSSGGTGDEQFF. The CDR3 DNA is TGTGCCTGGAGCTCCGGCGGGACGGGCGATGAGCAGTTCTTC.

The rearrangement uses TRBV19 and TRBJ1-5, with D possibly TRBD1 on 5 matching bases. Germline loops: CDR1 LNHDA, CDR2 SQIVND (reference sequence). The ends were cut back, 6 bases at V and 2 bases at J, with 20 bases in the middle. The CDR3 is 17 residues long. Here the CDR3 reads CASSQTSAGYGNQPQHF. The DNA for the CDR3 is TGTGCCAGTAGCCAAACCTCAGCAGGGTACGGCAATCAGCCCCAGCATTTT. The complete variable domain, with remaining parts taken from reference TRBV19 and TRBJ1-5, reads DGGITQSPKYLFRKEGQNVTLSCEQNLNHDAMYWYRQDPGQGLRLIYYSQIVNDFQKGDIAEGYSVSREKKESFPLTVTSAQKNPTAFYLCASSQTSAGYGNQPQHFGDGTRLSIL.

As to this clonotype: A read error is likely, as this CDR3 ends without the conserved phenylalanine or tryptophan. V usage is TRBV20-1 and J usage is TRBJ2-2; the D gene is possibly TRBD2 (6 bases). V lost 2 bases, J lost 5 bases, and 15 bases lay in between. CDR3 length: 15 residues. The V gene's germline CDR1 is DFQATT and CDR2 SNEGSKA (reference sequence). The CDR3 protein is CSARPPGLMTGELFS. The CDR3, as DNA: TGCAGTGCTAGACCGCCGGGACTTATGACCGGGGAGCTGTTTTCT.

This clonotype appeared many times. V usage is TRBV19 and J usage is TRBJ2-1; D is possibly TRBD2 (7 bases). Trimming took off 3 bases at V and 0 bases at J, with 12 bases between the two ends. The CDR3 totals 16 residues. Looked up from germline, CDR1 is LNHDA and CDR2 is SQIVND (reference sequence). In nucleotides, the CDR3 is TGTGCCAGTAGTATTCTAGGGGGGGTCTCCTACAATGAGCAGTTCTTC. The encoded protein is CASSILGGVSYNEQFF. The full variable domain, with the rest looked up from reference TRBV19 and TRBJ2-1, is DGGITQSPKYLFRKEGQNVTLSCEQNLNHDAMYWYRQDPGQGLRLIYYSQIVNDFQKGDIAEGYSVSREKKESFPLTVTSAQKNPTAFYLCASSILGGVSYNEQFFGPGTRLTVL.

The V call is TRBV20-1, the J call TRBJ1-2; D is unresolved. Between the trimmed V and J ends, which lost 3 bases and 1 base, there was a span of 9 bases. The CDR3 runs to 13 residues. Germline assignment: CDR1 DFQATT and CDR2 SNEGSKA (reference sequence). CDR3 sequence (DNA): TGCAGTGCTAGTGGGCTCCTTAACTATGGCTACACCTTC. Amino acids: CSASGLLNYGYTF.

This clonotype has just a few counts. The chain employs TRBV2 and TRBJ2-7; D possibly uses TRBD1 or TRBD2 (5 bases each). This CDR3 spans 13 amino acids. Trimming cost V 6 bases and J 3 bases, with 12 bases left between them. Germline V gives CDR1 SNHLY, CDR2 FYNNEI. The CDR3 spells CASSRDPYYEQYF. As DNA, the CDR3 is TGTGCCAGCAGCCGGGACCCTTACTACGAGCAGTACTTC.

This clonotype was seen a few times. The chain has TRBV15 and TRBJ2-1; maybe TRBD2 (5 bases). CDR3 length: 16 residues. Trimming left V 1 base short and J 2 bases short, with 12 bases between. Germline-derived CDR1 and CDR2 are LNHNV and YYDKDF (reference sequence). DNA of the CDR3: TGTGCCACCAGCAGAGTCGAGGGTCGAACCTACAATGAGCAGTTCTTC. This sequence encodes CATSRVEGRTYNEQFF.

This clonotype was seen at least ten times. The rearrangement links TRBV7-2 to TRBJ2-5; D remains ambiguous. The CDR3 contains 13 residues. Germline CDR1 reads SGHTA; CDR2 reads FQGNSA. V was cut by 0 bases and J by 0 bases, with 2 bases left in between. The DNA of the CDR3 is TGTGCCAGCAGCTTAGCCCACCAAGAGACCCAGTACTTC. It encodes CASSLAHQETQYF.